The clone carrying this T cell receptor beta chain was seen once. These data belong to a study of Ad26.COV2.S vaccination and SARS-CoV-2 variants. This CDR3 has 13 amino acids. The germline V gene encodes CDR1 SGHVS and CDR2 FNYEAQ. Between the trimmed V and J ends, which lost 2 bases and 5 bases, there was a span of 7 bases. Treatment noted: about 20 received Ad26.COV2.S at low or high dose, single or two shots; a few received placebo; per-sample allocation not given. Samples were taken on day 63 after the first vaccine or placebo injection. Clones were sequenced by immunoSEQ multiplex PCR, and TCRdb holds only the in-frame ones, with some missing. Altogether some 290,000 clones are present, around 84% being singletons, with the ten largest covering more than 1.5%.

The sample was peripheral blood, taken in a trial of Ad26.COV2.S vaccine versus placebo. V and J are TRBV7-6 and TRBJ2-1; weak D call: TRBD2 (5 bases). The TCR sequence derives from a person between 18 and 59 years old who received the Ad26.COV2.S COVID-19 vaccine or a placebo. In DNA form, the CDR3 reads TGTGCCAGCAGCTTAACTAGGCACAATGAGCAGTTCTTC. Amino acids: CASSLTRHNEQFF.